The T cell receptor (beta chain) under discussion was sequenced for a study of long-term antiretroviral therapy in people with HIV. At survey level, the immunoSEQ assay was run in its v3.0 version. Measured with immunoSEQ multiplex PCR; TCRdb has only the in-frame clones, and not every one. The sample holds around 26,000 clones, 82% seen once. V was trimmed by 4 bases and J by 5 bases, leaving 19 bases between them. CDR1 PRHDT and CDR2 FYEKMQ come from the germline V gene (reference sequence). CDR3 length: 16 residues. The clonotype originates from a man aged 50 or older with HIV. This rearrangement joins TRBV13 to TRBJ2-3, with D perhaps matching TRBD2 (5 bases). Material: unsorted PBMCs, obtained 2.9 years after starting antiretroviral therapy. The CDR3 sequence is CASSSNIDSEGDTQYF. Here the CDR3 DNA reads TGTGCCAGCAGCTCCAACATAGACTCCGAGGGAGATACGCAGTATTTT.